Following are 20 T cell receptor beta chains from one sample sequenced in a study of blood T cell repertoires in COVID-19. TCRdb's copy holds only in-frame clones and misses some; the assay was immunoSEQ multiplex PCR. Of about 250,000 clones in the sample, 75% to 90% were seen once. The sequenced sample consisted of PBMCs or T cells enriched from blood (not recorded which). The receptors come from a man between 35 and 55 years old who had recovered from COVID-19.

This rearrangement joins TRBV29-1 to TRBJ2-1; possible D gene TRBD1, 5 bases. There are 14 residues in the CDR3. Trimming pared 8 bases from V and 0 bases from J, leaving 14 bases between. Germline V gene lookup returns CDR1 SQVTM and CDR2 ANQGSEA. CDR3 sequence reads: CSTRQRLSYNEQFF. In DNA form, the CDR3 reads TGCAGCACCCGACAGAGACTCTCCTACAATGAGCAGTTCTTC.

The chain uses TRBV6-5 and TRBJ1-2; D unclear. V was pared by 2 bases and J by 6 bases, with 16 bases between. Germline lookup yields CDR1 MNHEY and CDR2 SVGAGI. The CDR3 totals 15 residues. The CDR3 protein is CASSYTRVSENGYTF. CDR3 sequence (DNA): TGTGCCAGCAGTTACACGAGGGTTTCGGAAAATGGCTACACCTTC.

The chain couples TRBV7-7 to TRBJ2-3; 11 positions match TRBD2. V lost 2 bases, J lost 3 bases, and 13 bases stayed unmatched. This CDR3 has 19 residues. Germline V lookup: CDR1 SSHAT, CDR2 FNYEAQ (reference sequence). The CDR3 bases are TGTGCCAGCAGCTTAAACCCTACCGCTCGGACTAGCGGGACAGATACGCAGTATTTT. As protein: CASSLNPTARTSGTDTQYF.

The genes are TRBV28 and TRBJ2-3; TRBD2 agrees at 9 bases. CDR1 is MDHEN, CDR2 SYDVKM, per germline. Trimming at V came to 4 bases and at J to 2 bases, leaving 10 bases not matched to a gene. The CDR3 has 17 amino acids. The CDR3 loop is CASSSLASGKLTDTQYF. The DNA for the CDR3 is TGTGCCAGCAGTTCCCTAGCTAGCGGGAAGCTCACAGATACGCAGTATTTT.

The chain has TRBV5-1 and TRBJ2-7, with 8 positions matching TRBD2. CDR1 and CDR2 from the germline V gene are SGHRS and YFSETQ. The junction had 11 bases not matched to a gene; V was cut back by 4 bases and J by 2 bases. CDR3 length: 16 residues. The CDR3 sequence is CASSPGGVQNPYEQYF. CDR3 sequence (DNA): TGCGCCAGCAGCCCGGGGGGGGTCCAGAACCCCTACGAGCAGTACTTC. Variable domain in full (rest from reference TRBV5-1 and TRBJ2-7): KAGVTQTPRYLIKTRGQQVTLSCSPISGHRSVSWYQQTPGQGLQFLFEYFSETQRNKGNFPGRFSGRQFSNSRSEMNVSTLELGDSALYLCASSPGGVQNPYEQYFGPGTRLTVT.

This clone has only a few counts. The chain couples TRBV9 to TRBJ1-3; TRBD1 might be the D (6 bases). This CDR3 is 15 amino acids long. Per the germline V gene, CDR1 is SGDLS and CDR2 is YYNGEE. V shed 1 base and J shed 1 base, with 9 bases lying between them. CDR3 region: CASSVTRGSGNTIYF. In DNA, the CDR3 is TGTGCCAGCAGCGTAACCAGGGGATCTGGAAACACCATATATTTT.

The genes are TRBV28 and TRBJ2-7; 11 bases are a match to TRBD2. J gave up 2 bases and V 5 bases, and 8 bases lay outside the gene matches. The germline V gene encodes CDR1 MDHEN and CDR2 SYDVKM. This CDR3 has 16 amino acids. CDR3: CASSGTSGLLTYEQYF. CDR3 DNA sequence: TGTGCCAGCAGTGGGACTAGCGGACTGCTTACCTACGAGCAGTACTTC.

J is TRBJ2-3 and V is TRBV18; a possible D gene is TRBD1 (6 bases). Germline CDR1 KGHSH, CDR2 LQKENI. The ends were cut back, 6 bases at V and 2 bases at J, with 12 bases in the middle. The CDR3 sequence is 14 residues long. The CDR3 here is CASSERGNTDTQYF. The CDR3 DNA is TGTGCCAGCTCGGAGAGGGGGAACACAGATACGCAGTATTTT. Variable domain in full (rest from reference TRBV18 and TRBJ2-3): NAGVMQNPRHLVRRRGQEARLRCSPMKGHSHVYWYRQLPEEGLKFMVYLQKENIIDESGMPKERFSAEFPKEGPSILRIQQVVRGDSAAYFCASSERGNTDTQYFGPGTRLTVL.

The chain combines TRBV7-3 with TRBJ2-3, with 10 bases that match TRBD2. Looked up from germline, CDR1 is SGHTA and CDR2 is FQGTGA. The CDR3 totals 16 residues. With V trimmed by 2 bases and J by 6 bases, 8 bases remained unmatched. This CDR3 reads CASSLRIAGGMDTQYF. The CDR3 DNA reads TGTGCCAGCAGCTTACGGATAGCGGGGGGTATGGATACGCAGTATTTT.

The genes are TRBV19 and TRBJ1-4; D gene ambiguous. The CDR3 sequence is 14 residues long. The germline V and J ends were trimmed by 3 bases and 3 bases, with 8 bases remaining between them. Germline V CDR1 and CDR2: LNHDA, SQIVND (reference sequence). The CDR3 coding sequence is TGTGCCAGTAGTATTGCGGCGCCTAATGAAAAACTGTTTTTT. This encodes CASSIAAPNEKLFF.

The V and J genes are TRBV3-1 (or the pseudogene TRBV3-2) and TRBJ2-7, with 8 bases lining up with TRBD1. V dropped 2 bases and J dropped 2; count of bases not matched to a gene: 5. From germline, CDR1 is LGHDT and CDR2 YNNKEL (reference sequence). CDR3 size: 15 residues. The CDR3 nucleotides are TGTGCCAGCAGCCAAAATCAGGGGGCCACCTACGAGCAGTACTTC. It specifies CASSQNQGATYEQYF.

This chain connects TRBV6-5 to TRBJ1-2; possible D gene TRBD1, 5 bases. Trimming took off 9 bases at V and 8 bases at J, with 19 bases between the two ends. There are 13 residues in the CDR3. Germline V gene lookup returns CDR1 MNHEY and CDR2 SVGAGI. The CDR3 sequence is CASTGPYFSGYTF. Written as DNA, the CDR3 is TGTGCCAGTACAGGTCCCTATTTCTCGGGCTACACCTTC.

CDR3 sequence reads: CASRTVGYGYTF. DNA of the CDR3: TGTGCCAGCAGGACAGTTGGCTATGGCTACACCTTC. V usage is TRBV28 and J usage is TRBJ1-2; a weak D match, TRBD1 (5 bases). The germline V and J ends were trimmed by 6 bases and 4 bases, with 9 bases remaining between them. CDR1 and CDR2 (germline): MDHEN, SYDVKM. This CDR3 has 12 residues.

The V gene is TRBV4-1, the J gene TRBJ2-2; TRBD1 might be the D (6 bases). CDR3 length equals 15 residues. The germline V gene has CDR1 MGHRA and CDR2 YSYEKL. V was trimmed by 2 bases and J by 1 base, leaving 8 bases between them. In DNA, the CDR3 is TGCGCCAGCAGCCAATTCAGGGGGAACACCGGGGAGCTGTTTTTT. As protein: CASSQFRGNTGELFF.

The chain joins TRBV5-5 to TRBJ2-7; 8 bases agree with TRBD1. Germline CDR1 is SGHKS and CDR2 is YYEKEE (reference sequence). Germline trimming cut 4 bases from V and 3 bases from J; bases unmatched to any gene: 3. This CDR3 has 13 residues. The DNA for the CDR3 is TGTGCCAGCAGCCTAGGGACAGGCTACGAGCAGTACTTC. Protein product: CASSLGTGYEQYF.

This chain links TRBV2 with TRBJ2-2; tentatively, D is TRBD1 (6 bases). This CDR3 has 15 residues. CDR1 is SNHLY, CDR2 FYNNEI, per germline. Trimming removed 5 bases from V and 7 bases from J, with 17 bases in between. The DNA for the CDR3 is TGTGCCAGCAGTTTACAGGGAGTGTTTGGCGGGGAGCTGTTTTTT. Amino acids: CASSLQGVFGGELFF.

This sequence joins TRBV7-2 and TRBJ2-7; D is unclear. The CDR3 totals 15 residues. Per the germline V gene, CDR1 is SGHTA and CDR2 is FQGNSA. V lost 3 bases and J lost 0, with 12 bases in between. CDR3 sequence: CASSFEALSSYEQYF. The CDR3 DNA is TGTGCCAGCAGCTTTGAGGCACTAAGCTCCTACGAGCAGTACTTC.

J is TRBJ1-4 and V is TRBV7-8; 9 bases agree with TRBD1. Germline CDR1 is SGHVS and CDR2 is FQNEAQ. The CDR3 length is 16 residues. V shed 2 bases and J 7 bases; nucleotides not matched to a gene: 8. CDR3 region: CASSLSTGTGFEKLFF. The CDR3 nucleotides are TGTGCCAGCAGCTTAAGCACCGGGACAGGGTTTGAAAAACTGTTTTTT.

This chain links TRBV28 with TRBJ2-5; 7 nucleotides match TRBD2. This CDR3 has 13 residues. The V gene end was trimmed by 9 bases and the J gene end by 3 bases; junction bases not matched to a gene: 7. CDR1 and CDR2 (germline): MDHEN, SYDVKM. CDR3 amino acids: CASGGDYEETQYF. Written as DNA, the CDR3 is TGTGCCAGTGGGGGGGACTATGAAGAGACCCAGTACTTC.

The chain recombines TRBV11-3 with TRBJ1-1, with 7 nucleotides matching TRBD1. CDR1 SGHNT and CDR2 YENEEA come from the germline V gene. Trimming took 5 bases from V and 0 from J; bases not matched to a gene: 3. This CDR3 spans 14 amino acids. The CDR3 DNA is TGTGCCAGCAGCAAGGACAGGTTGAACACTGAAGCTTTCTTT. This gives the protein CASSKDRLNTEAFF.